These T cell receptor beta chains were read from a single sample in a study of Graves' ophthalmopathy and Graves' hyperthyroidism. TCRdb re-called the multiplex PCR reads with MiXCR, one entry per CDR3 protein. The table lists 680,000 or so distinct CDR3 sequences, about a fifth of them singletons, with around 7% in the top ten. The sequenced material came from peripheral blood. The source is a woman between 18 and 29 years old with stable Graves' hyperthyroidism. Some clones in this sample may be carry-over from other donors' samples. CDR3s include the opening cysteine and the closing phenylalanine or tryptophan. The order of the fields is D gene, J gene, clone size, V gene, CDR3 DNA, CDR3 protein. A D gene is named only where the DNA matches it firmly. Rows may omit the clone size; those that give it use once, few, many or a size class.

TRBD1 TRBJ2-5 many TRBV12-3/TRBV12-4 TGTGCCAGCACCGGGACAGTACAAGAGACCCAGTACTTC CASTGTVQETQYF
- TRBJ1-5 few TRBV6-2/TRBV6-3 TGTGCCAGCAGTTACTCGATGGCCCAAATGCCCCAGCATTTT CASSYSMAQMPQHF
TRBD1 TRBJ1-5 - TRBV28 TGTGCCAGCAGTCCTTCTGACAGGGGGAAGGCTCAGCCCCAGCATTTT CASSPSDRGKAQPQHF
- TRBJ1-2 - TRBV13 TGTGCCAGCAGCTATACCCCCTTAGGGGGGCGCGACTATGGCTACACCTTC CASSYTPLGGRDYGYTF
- TRBJ2-7 - TRBV20-1 TGCAGTGCCCAATACGGGGCCTACGAGCAGTACTTC CSAQYGAYEQYF
- TRBJ1-1 - TRBV28 TGTGCCAGCAGTTTACGATACGGTGGCACTGAAGCTTTCTTT CASSLRYGGTEAFF
- TRBJ1-1 many TRBV9 TGTGCCAGCAGCACGCTCGGGACCAGGGGCACTGAAGCTTTCTTT CASSTLGTRGTEAFF
- TRBJ2-7 - TRBV7-8 TGTGCCAGCACCCTGGGAGGACTAGCAGGGGGGGAGCAGTACTTC CASTLGGLAGGEQYF
TRBD1 TRBJ1-1 once TRBV11-2 TGTGCCAGCAGCTTAAGAGAGGGGGCAAACACTGAAGCTTTCTTT CASSLREGANTEAFF
- TRBJ2-6 many TRBV28 TGTGCCAGCAGAGGGGGGGGCACAAGCTCTGGGGCCAACGTCCTGACTTTC CASRGGGTSSGANVLTF
- TRBJ2-7 - TRBV24-1 TGTGCCACCAGTGACCAGGGAATCCGGCAGTACTTC CATSDQGIRQYF
- TRBJ2-7 - TRBV3-1 TGTGCCAGCAGCCGCAGCGGGCCGGGCTACGAGCAGTACTTC CASSRSGPGYEQYF
- TRBJ1-2 many TRBV27 TGTGCCAGCAGTCCGGTGGGGGGTGGAGGCTACACCTTC CASSPVGGGGYTF
- TRBJ1-1 - TRBV28 TGTGCCAGCAGTGATCCGACGGGCGGGAACACTGAAGCTTTCTTT CASSDPTGGNTEAFF
- TRBJ1-2 few TRBV4-1 TGCGCCAGCAGCCTACGAGCTGTTGGGCAGGGCGGGTCTAACGATGGCTACACCTTC CASSLRAVGQGGSNDGYTF
TRBD1 TRBJ1-2 - TRBV12-3/TRBV12-4 TGTGCCAGCAGTTTAAGGCGCCCGGGACAGGGAGGTTATGGCTACACCTTC CASSLRRPGQGGYGYTF
TRBD2 TRBJ2-7 many TRBV6-2/TRBV6-3 TGTGCCAGCAGTTACCTGCGGGGGGCTTACGAGCAGTACTTC CASSYLRGAYEQYF
- TRBJ1-2 many TRBV6-1 TGTGCCAGCATGGGGGGCCTTACGCGCGGCTACACCTTC CASMGGLTRGYTF
- TRBJ1-2 - TRBV6-1 TGTGCCAGCTCACCGAACAGGGCCCAGGGCGGCTACACCTTC CASSPNRAQGGYTF
- TRBJ1-1 many TRBV12-3/TRBV12-4 TGTGCCAGCAGTTTTGGGGGGAACACTGAAGCTTTCTTT CASSFGGNTEAFF
TRBD1 TRBJ2-4 - TRBV7-9 TGTGCCAGCATTGGGACAGCGAAAAACATTCAGTACTTC CASIGTAKNIQYF
- TRBJ2-5 few TRBV11-2 TGTGCCAGCAGCATAACACTTGTGGCAGAGACCCAGTACTTC CASSITLVAETQYF
- TRBJ1-5 many TRBV28 TGTGCCAGCAGCTTACCTGCCTTTAGGACAGTTTTAAGTCAGCCCCAGCATTTT CASSLPAFRTVLSQPQHF
TRBD1 TRBJ2-7 many TRBV14 TGTGCCAGCAGCCTAGACAGGGTGGGTGAGCAGTACTTC CASSLDRVGEQYF
TRBD2 TRBJ2-7 few TRBV28 TGTGCCAGCAAACATAGCGGGGACGAGCAGTACTTC CASKHSGDEQYF
- TRBJ2-5 few TRBV12-3/TRBV12-4 TGTGCCAGCAGTCATCTGGATCCGGTCGAGAAGACCCAGTACTTC CASSHLDPVEKTQYF
- TRBJ1-5 many TRBV15 TGTGCCACCAGCAGAGATAAGAGGGATTCCCAGCCCCAGCATTTT CATSRDKRDSQPQHF
- TRBJ1-6 many TRBV6-1 TGTGCCAGCAGTGAAAGTCCCAGGGTGAATTCACCCCTCCACTTT CASSESPRVNSPLHF
- TRBJ2-5 many TRBV25-1 TGTGCCAGCAGTGCCAACGGCCAAGAGACCCAGTACTTC CASSANGQETQYF
TRBD1 TRBJ2-5 many TRBV6-2/TRBV6-3 TGTGCCAGCGGAGAGCCGGACAGGGGAGAGACCCAGTACTTC CASGEPDRGETQYF
- TRBJ1-3 many TRBV7-3 TGTGCCAGCAGCTTGGACGGAGGTAGCTCTGGAAACACCATATATTTT CASSLDGGSSGNTIYF
- TRBJ2-2 many TRBV6-5 TGTGCCAGCAGGGGTACAGGGATCACCGGGGAGCTGTTTTTT CASRGTGITGELFF
- TRBJ2-7 few TRBV20-1 TGCAGTTGGGGGCGTAATAACTACTACGAGCAGTACTTC CSWGRNNYYEQYF
- TRBJ1-2 - TRBV2 TGTGCCAGCAGTGAATTGTCGAGAAAGACGGTGGCTGGCTATGGCTACACCTTC CASSELSRKTVAGYGYTF
TRBD1 TRBJ2-5 many TRBV6-1 TGTGCCACCAGCGACAGGGAAGAGACCCAGTACTTC CATSDREETQYF
- TRBJ2-7 many TRBV2 TGTGCCAGCAGTGATCAGGGTTCCTACGAGCAGTACTTC CASSDQGSYEQYF
TRBD2 TRBJ2-7 many TRBV28 TGTGCCAGCAGTTTATACCCCCAGAGCGGGGATTACTACGAGCAGTACTTC CASSLYPQSGDYYEQYF
- TRBJ1-1 many TRBV19 TGTGCCAGTAGTATACCCCGACAGAACACTGAAGCTTTCTTT CASSIPRQNTEAFF
TRBD1 TRBJ1-3 - TRBV12-3/TRBV12-4 TGTGCCAGCACCAGGGGACAGGCTGGAAACACCATATATTTT CASTRGQAGNTIYF
TRBD1 TRBJ1-1 many TRBV19 TGTGCCAGTAGTCCCGGGACAGGGCAGGTCACTGAAGCTTTCTTT CASSPGTGQVTEAFF
TRBD2 TRBJ2-5 - TRBV5-1 TGCGCCAGCAGCCAATCCCTAGCGGAGGAAGAGACCCAGTACTTC CASSQSLAEEETQYF
- TRBJ2-5 many TRBV6-2/TRBV6-3 TGTGCCAGCAGTCCCCGGGACCTTGAAGAGACCCAGTACTTC CASSPRDLEETQYF
TRBD1 TRBJ1-2 - TRBV3-1 TGTGCCAGCAGCCAGCGGACAGGGGACTATGGCTACACCTTC CASSQRTGDYGYTF
- TRBJ2-4 many TRBV10-3 TGTGCCATCAGTGAGAAGGAGGGTGGGGAAAACATTCAGTACTTC CAISEKEGGENIQYF
- TRBJ1-6 many TRBV20-1 TGCAGTGCTAGAGATCAGACAGTGAATTCACCCCTCCACTTT CSARDQTVNSPLHF
- TRBJ2-6 many TRBV7-3 TGTGCCAGCAGCAGCTCGGTAGGAAGCTCTGGGGCCAACGTCCTGACTTTC CASSSSVGSSGANVLTF
- TRBJ2-5 many TRBV29-1 TGCAGCGTTGAAAGGAGTGGCGAGACCCAGTACTTC CSVERSGETQYF
- TRBJ2-7 many TRBV15 TGTGCCACCAGCAGGGATCCCCGGGACCCAGCATCCTACGAGCAGTACTTC CATSRDPRDPASYEQYF
TRBD1 TRBJ2-7 - TRBV7-8 TGTGCCAGCAGCTTAGCTTACAGGGGGCCCTACGAGCAGTACTTC CASSLAYRGPYEQYF
- TRBJ1-1 many TRBV9 TGTGCCAGCAGCGTATCTGGGGGCAGTCACACTGAAGCTTTCTTT CASSVSGGSHTEAFF
- TRBJ1-2 - TRBV30 TGTGCCTGGAGAAACAACAGGGTCAACTATGGCTACACCTTC CAWRNNRVNYGYTF
TRBD1 TRBJ2-2 - TRBV5-1 TGCGCCAGCAGCCCTGACAGGGCGAACACCGGGGAGCTGTGTTTT CASSPDRANTGELCF
- TRBJ1-1 many TRBV2 TGTGCCAGCAGCGGTTATTTGACCATGAACACTGAAGCTTTCTTT CASSGYLTMNTEAFF
- TRBJ2-7 many TRBV11-2 TGTACCAGCAGCTTAGTGGGGGCCCCAACCTACGAGCAGTACTTC CTSSLVGAPTYEQYF
- TRBJ1-1 many TRBV25-1 TGTGCCAGCAGTGAATATATAGGAGAGAACACTGAAGCTTTCTTT CASSEYIGENTEAFF